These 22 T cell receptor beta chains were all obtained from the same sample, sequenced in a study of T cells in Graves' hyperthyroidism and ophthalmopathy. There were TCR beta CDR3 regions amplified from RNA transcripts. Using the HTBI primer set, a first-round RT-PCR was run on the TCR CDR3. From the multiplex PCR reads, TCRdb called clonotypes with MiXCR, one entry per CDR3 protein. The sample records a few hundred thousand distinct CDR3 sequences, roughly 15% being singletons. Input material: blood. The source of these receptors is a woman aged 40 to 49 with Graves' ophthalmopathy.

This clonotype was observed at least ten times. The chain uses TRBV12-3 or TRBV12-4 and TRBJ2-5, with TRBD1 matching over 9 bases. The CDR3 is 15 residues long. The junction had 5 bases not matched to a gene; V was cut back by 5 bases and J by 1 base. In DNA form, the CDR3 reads TGTGCCAGCAGTGTAGGGACAGGGCCCCAAGAGACCCAGTACTTC. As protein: CASSVGTGPQETQYF.

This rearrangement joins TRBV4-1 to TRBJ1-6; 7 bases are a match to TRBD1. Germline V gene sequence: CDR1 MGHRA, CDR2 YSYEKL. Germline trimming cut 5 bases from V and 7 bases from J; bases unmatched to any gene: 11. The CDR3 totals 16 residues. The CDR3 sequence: CASSSFNRGFNSPLHF. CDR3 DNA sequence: TGCGCCAGCAGCAGTTTTAACAGGGGATTCAATTCACCCCTCCACTTT.

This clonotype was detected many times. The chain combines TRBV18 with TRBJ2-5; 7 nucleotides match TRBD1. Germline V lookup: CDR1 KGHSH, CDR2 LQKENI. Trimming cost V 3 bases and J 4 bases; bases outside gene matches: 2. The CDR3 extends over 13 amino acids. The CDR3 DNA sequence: TGTGCCAGCTCACCCGGACAGGTAGAGACCCAGTACTTC. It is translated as CASSPGQVETQYF.

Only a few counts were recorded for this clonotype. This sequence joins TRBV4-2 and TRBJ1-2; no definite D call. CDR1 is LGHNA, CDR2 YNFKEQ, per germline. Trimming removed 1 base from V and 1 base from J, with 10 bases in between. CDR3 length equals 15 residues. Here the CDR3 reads CASSQAGGNNYGYTF. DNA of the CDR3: TGTGCCAGCAGCCAAGCAGGTGGCAATAACTATGGCTACACCTTC.

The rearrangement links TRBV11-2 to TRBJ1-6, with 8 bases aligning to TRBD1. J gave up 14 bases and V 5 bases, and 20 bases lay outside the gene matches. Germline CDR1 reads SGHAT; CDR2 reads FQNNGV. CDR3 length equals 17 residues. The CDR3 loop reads CASSTHTGTGGVLTLHF. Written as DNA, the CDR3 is TGTGCCAGCAGCACTCATACCGGGACAGGAGGAGTGCTCACCCTCCACTTT.

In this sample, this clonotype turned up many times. CDR3 DNA sequence: TGTGCCACCAGGGAAAGGGGCAGTCCGGGGCAGCCCCAGCATTTT. Its translation: CATRERGSPGQPQHF. The chain uses TRBV6-1 and TRBJ1-5; possible D gene TRBD1, 5 bases. V shed 10 bases and J shed 7 bases, with 23 bases lying between them. Germline CDR1 MNHNS, CDR2 SASEGT. The CDR3 is 15 residues long.

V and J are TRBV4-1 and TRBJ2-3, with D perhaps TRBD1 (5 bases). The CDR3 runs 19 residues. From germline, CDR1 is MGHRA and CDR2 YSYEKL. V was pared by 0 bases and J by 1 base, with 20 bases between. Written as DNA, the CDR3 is TGCGCCAGCAGCCAAGATTGGGATCAGGGAAGTTTGGGCACAGATACGCAGTATTTT. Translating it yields CASSQDWDQGSLGTDTQYF.

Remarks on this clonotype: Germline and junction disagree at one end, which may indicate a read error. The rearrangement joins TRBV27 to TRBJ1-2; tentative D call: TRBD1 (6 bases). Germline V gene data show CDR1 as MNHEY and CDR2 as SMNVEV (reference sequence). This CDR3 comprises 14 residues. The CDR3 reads CAGSFTGKYHGYTF. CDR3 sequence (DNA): TGTGCCGGCAGTTTCACAGGGAAATATCATGGCTACACCTTC.

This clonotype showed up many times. The CDR3 DNA reads TGTGCCAGCAGTTCCCGGGCGGGGGGTATAATAAGTCTGAACACTGAAGCTTTCTTT. It is translated as CASSSRAGGIISLNTEAFF. The chain recombines TRBV12-3 or TRBV12-4 with TRBJ1-1; possibly TRBD1 for D (5 bases). This CDR3 comprises 19 residues. V dropped 4 bases and J dropped 0 bases, with 24 bases sitting between them.

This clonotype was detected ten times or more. The DNA for the CDR3 is TGTGCCAGCAGCTTAGTCTCCTACACAGATACGCAGTATTTT. This codes for CASSLVSYTDTQYF. This chain links TRBV7-9 with TRBJ2-3, with D unresolved. This CDR3 has 14 residues. Deletions cut 1 base from V and 2 bases from J, with 7 bases between. Looked up from germline, CDR1 is SEHNR and CDR2 is FQNEAQ (reference sequence).

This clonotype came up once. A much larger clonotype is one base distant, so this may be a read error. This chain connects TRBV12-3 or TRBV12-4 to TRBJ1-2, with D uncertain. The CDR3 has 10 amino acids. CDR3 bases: TGTACCAGCAGTGGAGGGAGGAGCACCTTC. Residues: CTSSGGRSTF.

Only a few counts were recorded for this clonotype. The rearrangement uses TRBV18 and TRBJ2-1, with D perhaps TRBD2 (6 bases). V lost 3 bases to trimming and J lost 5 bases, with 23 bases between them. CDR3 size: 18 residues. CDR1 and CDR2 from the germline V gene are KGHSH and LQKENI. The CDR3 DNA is TGTGCCAGCTCACCCGACTGGGCGGGGAGGAATCTGGACAATGAGCAGTTCTTC. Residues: CASSPDWAGRNLDNEQFF.

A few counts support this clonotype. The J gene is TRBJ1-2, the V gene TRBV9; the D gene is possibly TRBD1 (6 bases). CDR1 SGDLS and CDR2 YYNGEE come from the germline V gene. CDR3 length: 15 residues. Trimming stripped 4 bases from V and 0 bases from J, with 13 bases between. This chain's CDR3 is CASSLYRDPNYGYTF. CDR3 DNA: TGTGCCAGCAGCCTCTACAGGGACCCTAACTATGGCTACACCTTC.

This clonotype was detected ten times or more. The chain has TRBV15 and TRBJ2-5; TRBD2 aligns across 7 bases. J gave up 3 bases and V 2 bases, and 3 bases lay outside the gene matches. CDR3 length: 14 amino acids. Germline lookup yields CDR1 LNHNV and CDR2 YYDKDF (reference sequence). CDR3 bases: TGTGCCACCAGCAGATCCGGGACTAAAGAGACCCAGTACTTC. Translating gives CATSRSGTKETQYF.

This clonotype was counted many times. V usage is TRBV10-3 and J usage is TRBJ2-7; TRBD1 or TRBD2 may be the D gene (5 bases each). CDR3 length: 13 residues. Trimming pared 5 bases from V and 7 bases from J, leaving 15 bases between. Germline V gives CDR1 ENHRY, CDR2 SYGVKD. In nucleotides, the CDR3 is TGTGCCATCAGTCCACCGGGACGAACGGAGCAGTACTTC. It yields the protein CAISPPGRTEQYF.

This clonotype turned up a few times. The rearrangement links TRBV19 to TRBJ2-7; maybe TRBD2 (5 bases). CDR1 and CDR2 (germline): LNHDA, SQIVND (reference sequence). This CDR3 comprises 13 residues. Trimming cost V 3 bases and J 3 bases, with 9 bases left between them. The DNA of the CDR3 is TGTGCCAGTAGTATCGGGAAAGGCTACGAGCAGTACTTC. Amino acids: CASSIGKGYEQYF.

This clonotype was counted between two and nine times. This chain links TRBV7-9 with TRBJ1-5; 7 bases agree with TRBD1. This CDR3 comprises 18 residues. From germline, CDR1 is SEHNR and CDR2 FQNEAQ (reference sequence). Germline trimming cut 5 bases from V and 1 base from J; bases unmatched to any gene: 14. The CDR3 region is CASSHIQGQSGSNQPQHF. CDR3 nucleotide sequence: TGTGCCAGCAGCCACATACAGGGGCAAAGTGGCAGCAATCAGCCCCAGCATTTT.

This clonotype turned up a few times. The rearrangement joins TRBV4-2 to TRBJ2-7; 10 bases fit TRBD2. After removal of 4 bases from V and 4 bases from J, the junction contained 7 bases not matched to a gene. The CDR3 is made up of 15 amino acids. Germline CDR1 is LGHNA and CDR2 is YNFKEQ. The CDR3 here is CASSPTDSGRYEQYF. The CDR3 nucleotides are TGTGCCAGCAGCCCCACGGATAGCGGGAGGTACGAGCAGTACTTC.

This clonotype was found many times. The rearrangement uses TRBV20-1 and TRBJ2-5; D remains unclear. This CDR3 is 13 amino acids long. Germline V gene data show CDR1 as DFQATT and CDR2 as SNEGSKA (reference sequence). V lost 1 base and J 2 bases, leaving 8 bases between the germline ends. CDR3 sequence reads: CSARGPLQETQYF. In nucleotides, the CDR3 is TGCAGTGCTAGAGGTCCCCTTCAAGAGACCCAGTACTTC.

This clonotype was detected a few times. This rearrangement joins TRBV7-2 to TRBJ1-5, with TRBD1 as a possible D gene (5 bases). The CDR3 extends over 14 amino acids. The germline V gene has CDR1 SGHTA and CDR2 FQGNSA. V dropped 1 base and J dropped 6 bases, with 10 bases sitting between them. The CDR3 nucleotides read TGTGCCAGCAGCTTAGGCCCTAGGGGTCAGCCCCAGCATTTT. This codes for CASSLGPRGQPQHF.

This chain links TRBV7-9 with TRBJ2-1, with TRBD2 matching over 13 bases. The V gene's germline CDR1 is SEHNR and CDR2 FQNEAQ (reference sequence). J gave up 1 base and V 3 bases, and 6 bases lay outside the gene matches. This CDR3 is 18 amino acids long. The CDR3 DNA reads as TGTGCCAGCAGCTTCCCTACTAGCGGGGGGGAGTCCTACAATGAGCAGTTCTTC. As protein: CASSFPTSGGESYNEQFF.

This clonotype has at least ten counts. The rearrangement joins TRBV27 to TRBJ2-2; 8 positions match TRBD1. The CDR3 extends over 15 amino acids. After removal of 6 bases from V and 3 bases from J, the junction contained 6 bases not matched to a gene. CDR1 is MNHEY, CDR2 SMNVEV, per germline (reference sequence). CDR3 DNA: TGTGCCAGCAGGACACGGACAGGGTACACCGGGGAGCTGTTTTTT. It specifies CASRTRTGYTGELFF.